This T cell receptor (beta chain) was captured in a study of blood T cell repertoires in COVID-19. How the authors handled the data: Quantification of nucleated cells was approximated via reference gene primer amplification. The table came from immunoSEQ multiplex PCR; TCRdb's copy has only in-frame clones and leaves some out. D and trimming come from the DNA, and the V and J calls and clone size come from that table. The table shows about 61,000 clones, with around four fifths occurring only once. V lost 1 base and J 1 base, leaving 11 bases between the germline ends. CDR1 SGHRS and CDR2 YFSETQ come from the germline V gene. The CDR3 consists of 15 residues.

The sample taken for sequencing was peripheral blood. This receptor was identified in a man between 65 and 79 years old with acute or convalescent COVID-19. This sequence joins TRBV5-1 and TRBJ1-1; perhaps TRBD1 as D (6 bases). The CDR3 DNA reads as TGCGCCAGCAGCTTGTTCACAGGGACGAACACTGAAGCTTTCTTT. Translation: CASSLFTGTNTEAFF. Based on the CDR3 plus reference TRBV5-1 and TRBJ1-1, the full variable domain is KAGVTQTPRYLIKTRGQQVTLSCSPISGHRSVSWYQQTPGQGLQFLFEYFSETQRNKGNFPGRFSGRQFSNSRSEMNVSTLELGDSALYLCASSLFTGTNTEAFFGQGTRLTVV.